The 16 T cell receptor beta chains below all came from one sample that was sequenced in a study of cytomegalovirus exposure and HLA in healthy donors. The PCR made use of 60 Vbeta and 13 Jbeta primers. The protocol was immunoSEQ multiplex PCR, while the TCRdb copy is restricted to in-frame clones and leaves out a portion. The sample gives under 200,000 clones, roughly 13% of which show up once; over 6.5% is in the top ten. Sequencing input: PBMCs. The receptors stem from a man aged 50 to 59 in good health and CMV-seropositive.

The rearrangement links TRBV4-3 to TRBJ2-3, with D perhaps matching TRBD1 (6 bases). Germline CDR1 LGHNA, CDR2 YSLEER. The CDR3 sequence is 14 residues long. Trimming cost V 6 bases and J 3 bases, with 13 bases left between them. DNA for the CDR3: TGCGCCAGCAGGAGATCCAGGGGTACAGATACGCAGTATTTT. Amino acid sequence: CASRRSRGTDTQYF.

This clone was seen more than once but under ten times. The chain recombines TRBV29-1 with TRBJ1-2, with 10 positions matching TRBD1. CDR3 length: 14 amino acids. Germline V gene data show CDR1 as SQVTM and CDR2 as ANQGSEA. With 4 bases clipped from V and 8 bases from J, the junction kept 10 bases outside the gene matches. The CDR3 DNA sequence: TGCAGCGTTGTTGGGGGGGGGACAGGGGACGGCTACACCTTC. Protein product: CSVVGGGTGDGYTF.

This clone was picked up a small number of times. V usage is TRBV5-1 and J usage is TRBJ2-3; 8 nucleotides match TRBD1. V trimming: 2 bases; J trimming: 2 bases; junction bases outside the gene matches: 4. The CDR3 runs 15 residues. Germline V CDR1 and CDR2: SGHRS, YFSETQ. CDR3 amino acids: CASSFGTGHTDTQYF. In DNA, the CDR3 is TGCGCCAGCAGCTTCGGGACAGGCCACACAGATACGCAGTATTTT.

The CDR3: CATSRDVETQYF. The DNA for the CDR3 is TGTGCCACCAGCAGAGACGTCGAGACCCAGTACTTC. The V call is TRBV15, the J call TRBJ2-5, with unresolved D. Per germline, CDR1 LNHNV and CDR2 YYDKDF (reference sequence). Trimming cost V 0 bases and J 5 bases, with 4 bases left between them. This CDR3 comprises 12 residues.

A few counts support this clone. V usage is TRBV5-4 and J usage is TRBJ2-5; a possible D gene is TRBD1 (5 bases). Between the trimmed V and J ends, which lost 0 bases and 4 bases, there was a span of 7 bases. This CDR3 has 13 amino acids. Germline V CDR1 and CDR2: SGHNT, YYREEE (reference sequence). The CDR3 coding sequence is TGTGCCAGCAGCTTGGGACAGATAGAGACCCAGTACTTC. It specifies CASSLGQIETQYF.

This clone was seen only a few times. The chain couples TRBV9 to TRBJ2-3; 8 nucleotides agree with TRBD1. Germline CDR1 SGDLS, CDR2 YYNGEE. The V segment lost 0 bases and the J segment 3 bases; nucleotides outside the gene matches: 6. The CDR3 is 16 amino acids. The CDR3 sequence: CASSVVPDRGTDTQYF. The CDR3 DNA reads as TGTGCCAGCAGCGTAGTGCCCGACAGGGGTACAGATACGCAGTATTTT.

This sequence joins TRBV6-1 and TRBJ2-7, with D perhaps matching TRBD2 (5 bases). The CDR3 covers 13 residues. Per germline, CDR1 MNHNS and CDR2 SASEGT. Trimming removed 10 bases at V and 7 bases at J, with 20 bases between. Written as DNA, the CDR3 is TGTGCCACCTTCCCGGGCGCCGGGGAGGAGCAGTACGTC. Protein sequence: CATFPGAGEEQYV.

Turning to this clone: An end of the junction differs from the germline gene, which may be a read error. The chain employs TRBV7-7 and TRBJ2-2; TRBD1 matches 7 bases. CDR3 length: 19 amino acids. CDR1 and CDR2 (germline): SSHAT, FNYEAQ (reference sequence). The CDR3 nucleotides read TGTGCTAGCAGCCCTAGGGACAGTAAAAATTACGCGAACACCGGGGAGCTGTTTTTT. Translation: CASSPRDSKNYANTGELFF.

This clone showed up just a few times. The rearrangement uses TRBV5-1 and TRBJ2-7, with unresolved D. The germline V and J ends were trimmed by 0 bases and 5 bases, with 15 bases remaining between them. The CDR3 spans 15 residues. Per germline, CDR1 SGHRS and CDR2 YFSETQ. The CDR3 coding sequence is TGCGCCAGCAGCTTGGGTGGCGGAAGGCTAAACGAGCAGTACTTC. Translation gives CASSLGGGRLNEQYF.

The rearrangement joins TRBV7-9 to TRBJ1-2; D is perhaps TRBD1 (5 bases). Trimming pared 5 bases from V and 4 bases from J, leaving 26 bases between. The CDR3 consists of 18 residues. Germline assignment: CDR1 SEHNR and CDR2 FQNEAQ (reference sequence). Here the CDR3 DNA reads TGTGCCAGCAGCCCCCTCGGGCAGGGCCACCACCCGGGCTATGGCTACACCTTC. This encodes CASSPLGQGHHPGYGYTF.

In this sample, this clone turned up a few times. This CDR3 is CASSPPGYGYTF. CDR3 sequence (DNA): TGTGCCAGCTCCCCCCCGGGCTATGGCTACACCTTC. The rearrangement links TRBV7-9 to TRBJ1-2, with D unclear. V lost 8 bases and J lost 4, with 11 bases in between. The germline V gene has CDR1 SEHNR and CDR2 FQNEAQ (reference sequence). The CDR3 runs to 12 residues.

This clone appeared a few times. This chain links TRBV6-5 with TRBJ1-3, with TRBD1 as a possible D gene (5 bases). The V gene lost 3 bases and the J gene lost 4 bases, with 13 bases spanning the gap. Germline CDR1 is MNHEY and CDR2 is SVGAGI. The length of the CDR3 is 15 residues. The CDR3 sequence: CASSYSAGRGNTIYF. The CDR3 DNA reads TGTGCCAGCAGTTATTCCGCAGGGCGAGGAAACACCATATATTTT.

This chain uses TRBV7-2 with TRBJ2-4; 8 bases are a match to TRBD2. With 5 bases clipped from V and 1 base from J, the junction kept 7 bases outside the gene matches. The CDR3 runs 16 residues. Germline CDR1 SGHTA, CDR2 FQGNSA. CDR3 sequence: CASSARTGGAKNIQYF. The CDR3 bases are TGTGCCAGCAGCGCCAGGACGGGAGGGGCCAAAAACATTCAGTACTTC.

Only a few counts were recorded for this clone. The genes are TRBV28 and TRBJ2-7; 7 bases fit TRBD1. This CDR3 comprises 15 residues. V trimming: 5 bases; J trimming: 6 bases; junction bases outside the gene matches: 13. Germline loops: CDR1 MDHEN, CDR2 SYDVKM. The DNA of the CDR3 is TGTGCCAGCAGTCTCGTCAGTAGGGGGCTAGGCGAGCAGTACGTC. It specifies CASSLVSRGLGEQYV.

DNA of the CDR3: TGTGCCAGCGGGGACAGTCTTAACTATGGCTACACCTTC. Amino acid sequence: CASGDSLNYGYTF. This sequence joins TRBV25-1 and TRBJ1-2, with 7 bases lining up with TRBD1. The CDR3 has 13 residues. V trimming: 8 bases; J trimming: 1 base; junction bases outside the gene matches: 4. Germline V lookup: CDR1 MGHDK, CDR2 SYGVNS.

CDR3 amino acids: CASSPTGGTGEAFF. As DNA, the CDR3 is TGTGCCAGCAGCCCTACAGGGGGAACTGGTGAAGCTTTCTTT. The J gene is TRBJ1-1, the V gene TRBV2; TRBD1 aligns across 8 bases. The CDR3 spans 14 residues. The germline gives CDR1 SNHLY, CDR2 FYNNEI. V gave up 6 bases and J gave up 7 bases; unmatched junction bases: 10.